This T cell receptor (beta chain) was retrieved from a study of early T cells in non-severe SARS-CoV-2 infection. In regard to this clonotype: Its matching antigen is unknown.

Germline CDR1 reads SGHVS; CDR2 reads FQNEAQ. With 1 base removed from V and 0 bases from J, the gap between germline ends came to 8 bases. The CDR3 runs to 15 residues. TCRdb redid the calling of the 5' RACE reads with MiXCR, one entry per CDR3 protein. The data show under 85,000 distinct CDR3 sequences, with 14% seen just once and less than 5% held by the top ten. Whole-study findings and limits: There was a bias toward anti-spike CD8 responses in VDJdb matching, which missed private and CD4 specificities.

Sequencing was performed on whole blood, taken at baseline. This chain connects TRBV7-8 to TRBJ2-3; no reliable D call. The TCR comes from an adult who was a healthcare worker with PCR-confirmed SARS-CoV-2 infection or an uninfected control (not recorded which). In DNA, the CDR3 is TGTGCCAGCAGCTTAGTACGCTATAGCACAGATACGCAGTATTTT. Translating gives CASSLVRYSTDTQYF.